The 10 T cell receptor beta chains below all came from one sample that was sequenced in a study of T-cell memory formation after mild COVID-19. From the 5' RACE reads, TCRdb called clonotypes with MiXCR, one entry per CDR3 protein. There are more than 350,000 distinct CDR3 sequences in the sample; 16% occur only once, and 20% to 25% lies in the top ten. The sequenced material came from PBMCs or a T cell subset sorted from them (not recorded which). These receptors originate from a man aged 18-30 years who had mild COVID-19 (a few samples of this study predate the infection). Cell type and time point are not known.

In its sample, this clonotype was seen a few times. The rearrangement links TRBV5-1 to TRBJ2-7, with D possibly called TRBD1 or TRBD2 (6 bases each). Germline-derived CDR1 and CDR2 are SGHRS and YFSETQ. The ends were cut back, 4 bases at V and 5 bases at J, with 13 bases in the middle. This CDR3 comprises 13 residues. The CDR3 loop is CASSRERGHEQYV. The CDR3 DNA sequence: TGCGCCAGCAGCCGCGAACGGGGGCACGAGCAGTACGTC.

This clonotype turned up a few times. The genes are TRBV7-2 and TRBJ2-2; D tentatively reads TRBD1 or TRBD2 (6 bases each). Trimming cost V 4 bases and J 3 bases, with 12 bases left between them. This CDR3 comprises 15 residues. Germline loops: CDR1 SGHTA, CDR2 FQGNSA. The CDR3 reads CASSSWGADTGELFF. CDR3 nucleotide sequence: TGTGCCAGCAGCTCGTGGGGGGCGGACACCGGGGAGCTGTTTTTT.

The V gene is TRBV19, the J gene TRBJ1-4, with D unresolved. Germline V gives CDR1 LNHDA, CDR2 SQIVND (reference sequence). The CDR3 is 13 amino acids. Trimming removed 7 bases at V and 8 bases at J, with 14 bases between. The CDR3 nucleotides read TGTGCCAGTACCCCGGGCCTTGGGGAAAAACTGTTTTTT. Translated: CASTPGLGEKLFF.

The V call is TRBV20-1, the J call TRBJ2-7; tentatively, D is TRBD1 or TRBD2 (5 bases each). V dropped 0 bases and J dropped 5 bases, with 8 bases sitting between them. In germline, CDR1 is DFQATT, CDR2 SNEGSKA (reference sequence). The CDR3 loop spans 12 amino acids. The CDR3 is CSARERGHEQYF. CDR3 nucleotides: TGCAGTGCTAGAGAACGGGGCCACGAGCAGTACTTC.

This clonotype was seen only a few times. This chain joins TRBV7-6 and TRBJ1-1; possible D gene TRBD1, 5 bases. The CDR3 is 18 residues long. Trimming left V 0 bases short and J 1 base short, with 18 bases between. The germline V gene has CDR1 SGHVS and CDR2 FNYEAQ. CDR3 nucleotide sequence: TGTGCCAGCAGCTTAGCGCTCGGGAGGGGAGGTAAGAACACTGAAGCTTTCTTT. Its translation: CASSLALGRGGKNTEAFF.

This clonotype was observed at least ten times. This rearrangement joins TRBV20-1 to TRBJ1-5, with D maybe TRBD1 (5 bases). The CDR3 spans 14 residues. With 0 bases removed from V and 2 bases from J, the gap between germline ends came to 8 bases. Germline loops: CDR1 DFQATT, CDR2 SNEGSKA (reference sequence). As DNA, the CDR3 is TGCAGTGCTAGAGATCTAGGGGGCAATCAGCCCCAGCATTTT. It codes for CSARDLGGNQPQHF.

This chain links TRBV28 with TRBJ1-6; D is ambiguous. V was shortened by 6 bases and J by 8 bases, with 8 bases between the two germline ends. CDR1 is MDHEN and CDR2 is SYDVKM in the germline V gene. This CDR3 region has 12 residues. The CDR3 protein is CASSPGYSPLHF. In DNA form, the CDR3 reads TGTGCCAGCAGCCCCGGGTATTCACCCCTCCACTTT.

The sample holds a few counts of this clonotype. V gene TRBV3-1 combines with J gene TRBJ1-2, with D perhaps matching TRBD1 (6 bases). Trimming left V 4 bases short and J 4 bases short, with 19 bases between. Germline CDR1 and CDR2: LGHDT and YNNKEL (reference sequence). The CDR3 totals 16 residues. The CDR3 here is CASSPYQQTGFYGYTF. CDR3 DNA: TGTGCCAGCAGCCCCTATCAGCAAACAGGGTTCTATGGCTACACCTTC.

The J gene is TRBJ1-1, the V gene TRBV2; no definite D call. With 3 bases removed from V and 4 bases from J, the gap between germline ends came to 6 bases. From germline, CDR1 is SNHLY and CDR2 FYNNEI. This CDR3 spans 12 amino acids. As DNA, the CDR3 is TGTGCCAGCAGTGAGGCAGGCACTGAAGCTTTCTTT. It is translated as CASSEAGTEAFF.

This clonotype was detected only a few times. The chain has TRBV10-3 and TRBJ1-3; perhaps TRBD1 as D (5 bases). Germline assignment: CDR1 ENHRY and CDR2 SYGVKD. Trimming pared 9 bases from V and 2 bases from J, leaving 17 bases between. CDR3 length: 15 amino acids. This chain's CDR3 is CAMSGTQVTGNTIYF. CDR3 bases: TGTGCCATGTCCGGGACCCAGGTGACTGGAAACACCATATATTTT.